The source of this T cell receptor (beta chain) is a study of T cell repertoires in cytomegalovirus infection. The table lists this clonotype with many counts. Germline V lookup: CDR1 SGHVS, CDR2 FQNEAQ. V lost 1 base to trimming and J lost 6 bases, with 10 bases between them. The CDR3 extends over 14 amino acids. MiXCR, run by TCRdb on the reads, gives a single entry per CDR3 protein. The sample has 150,000 to 200,000 distinct CDR3 sequences; approximately 20% are singletons. The chain carries TRBV7-8 and TRBJ1-5; D is undetermined. Sequencing was carried out using PBMCs. The clonotype originates from a human donor in good health (CMV status not recorded). Some clones in this sample may be carry-over from other donors' samples. CDR3 sequence reads: CASSLGSGSQPQHF. In DNA form, the CDR3 reads TGTGCCAGCAGCTTAGGATCCGGATCTCAGCCCCAGCATTTT. The whole variable domain, filled in from reference TRBV7-8 and TRBJ1-5, reads GAGVSQSPRYKVAKRGQDVALRCDPISGHVSLFWYQQALGQGPEFLTYFQNEAQLDKSGLPSDRFFAERPEGSVSTLKIQRTQQEDSAVYLCASSLGSGSQPQHFGDGTRLSIL.